This T cell receptor (beta chain) was captured in a study of beta chain features in type 1 diabetes. Study outcomes and limitations: All four CD4+ subsets from Type 1 diabetes patients carried moderately but significantly shorter TCRB CDR3s.

This CDR3 has 13 residues. Germline V gives CDR1 SGHAT, CDR2 FQNNGV. Expressed TCRB transcripts were sequenced because the entire RNA isolate underwent reverse transcription. Using immunoSEQ multiplex PCR, the repertoire was profiled, and TCRdb retains in-frame clones only, with some absent. Among fewer than 200,000 clones listed, around 10% were seen once. In the case of this clone: Its specificity is unknown. One end of the junction fails to match germline, which may point to a read error.

This clonotype was sampled from a man aged 25-40 years with type 1 diabetes. The specimen sequenced was central memory CD4+ T cells from blood. The genes are TRBV11-2 and TRBJ1-2; perhaps TRBD1 as D (5 bases). DNA of the CDR3: TGTGCCAGCAGCTTAGGCGGGGGGACGGCTCCCTCCTTC. This encodes CASSLGGGTAPSF.